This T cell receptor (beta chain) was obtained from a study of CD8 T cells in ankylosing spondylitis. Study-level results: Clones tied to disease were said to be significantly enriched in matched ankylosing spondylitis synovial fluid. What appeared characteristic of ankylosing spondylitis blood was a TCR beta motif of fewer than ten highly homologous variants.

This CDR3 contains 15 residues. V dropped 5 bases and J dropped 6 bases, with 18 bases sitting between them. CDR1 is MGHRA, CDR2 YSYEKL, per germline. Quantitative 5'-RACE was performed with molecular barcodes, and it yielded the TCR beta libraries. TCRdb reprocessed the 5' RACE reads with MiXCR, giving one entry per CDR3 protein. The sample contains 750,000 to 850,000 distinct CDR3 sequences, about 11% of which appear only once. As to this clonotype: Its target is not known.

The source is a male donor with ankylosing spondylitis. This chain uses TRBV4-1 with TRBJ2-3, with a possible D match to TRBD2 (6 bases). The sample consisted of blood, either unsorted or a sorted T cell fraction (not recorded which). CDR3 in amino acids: CASSYRYGSKDTQYF. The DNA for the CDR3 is TGCGCCAGCAGCTACCGTTACGGGAGTAAGGATACGCAGTATTTT.